This T cell receptor delta chain was obtained from a study of gammadelta T cells in human blood. The CDR3 spans 20 residues. Per germline, CDR1 GEAIGNYY and CDR2 EKD. The V segment lost 0 bases and the J segment 0 bases; nucleotides outside the gene matches: 9. General observations from the study: Polyclonal expansion of innate γδ T cells after birth appeared microbially driven.

Of note for this clone: Its antigen remains unknown. Since a far larger clone is one base different, this is likely a read error.

TCRdb reapplied CATT to the RT-PCR reads. The repertoire holds about 700 delta-chain clones, with roughly 20% as singletons. Material for sequencing was Vgamma9Vdelta2 gamma-delta T cells from fetal blood. This TCR was recovered from a human fetus. The chain couples TRDV2 to TRDJ3; TRDD3 matches at 8 bases. TCRdb is silent on the J gene; assignment here came from matching the DNA to germline. The CDR3 DNA reads TGTGCCTGTGACACCGTATTGGGGGATTCAAGCTCCTGGGACACCCGACAGATGTTTTTC. Protein product: CACDTVLGDSSSWDTRQMFF.